The T cell receptor beta chain described here comes from a study of regulatory and conventional T cells in RAG deficiency. Germline V gene lookup returns CDR1 SNHLY and CDR2 FYNNEI. The V and J ends lost 6 bases and 3 bases respectively, with 12 bases between them. The length of the CDR3 is 13 residues. Blood CD4+ CD25-low CD127-high conventional T cells supplied the genomic DNA template. Only in-frame clones appear in the TCRdb table, and some are missing; sequencing was by immunoSEQ multiplex PCR. The repertoire holds roughly 30,000 clones, with about 96% as singletons. The same data also went into a second study, on regulatory T cells. From that paper: The primer mix had 52 TRBV and 13 TRBJ primers.

Sequenced material: CD25- CD4+ T cells sorted from blood. The rearrangement uses TRBV2 and TRBJ2-7; TRBD2 might be the D (5 bases). The receptor was derived from a human donor in good health. The CDR3: CASRKDLIYEQYF. In nucleotides, the CDR3 is TGTGCCAGCAGGAAGGACTTAATCTACGAGCAGTACTTC.